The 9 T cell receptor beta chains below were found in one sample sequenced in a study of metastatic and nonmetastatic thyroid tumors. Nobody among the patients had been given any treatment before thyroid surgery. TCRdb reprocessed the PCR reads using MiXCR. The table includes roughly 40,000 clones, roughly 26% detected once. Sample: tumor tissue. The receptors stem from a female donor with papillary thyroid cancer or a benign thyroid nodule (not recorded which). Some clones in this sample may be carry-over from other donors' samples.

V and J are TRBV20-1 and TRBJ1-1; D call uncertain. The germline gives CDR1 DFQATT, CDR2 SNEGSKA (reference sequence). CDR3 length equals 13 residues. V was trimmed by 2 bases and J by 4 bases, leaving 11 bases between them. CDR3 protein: CSARTYSTTEAFF. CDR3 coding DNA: TGCAGTGCTAGAACTTACAGTACCACTGAAGCTTTCTTT.

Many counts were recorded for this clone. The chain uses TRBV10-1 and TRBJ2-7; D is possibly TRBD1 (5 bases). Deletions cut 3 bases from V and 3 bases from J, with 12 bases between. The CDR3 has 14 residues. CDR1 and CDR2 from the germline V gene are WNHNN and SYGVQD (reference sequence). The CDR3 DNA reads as TGCGCCAGCAGTGATCAAGGACATCACTACGAGCAGTACTTC. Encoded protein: CASSDQGHHYEQYF.

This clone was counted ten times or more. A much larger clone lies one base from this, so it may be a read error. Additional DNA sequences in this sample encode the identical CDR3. CDR3 sequence reads: CASSLGDSTPAGYTF. Written as DNA, the CDR3 is TGCGCCAGCAGCTTAGGTGACAGTACTCCAGCGGGCTACACCTTC. V and J are TRBV5-1 and TRBJ1-2, with a weak D call TRBD1 (5 bases). The CDR3 sequence is 15 residues long. Germline-derived CDR1 and CDR2 are SGHRS and YFSETQ. Between the trimmed V and J ends, which lost 2 bases and 8 bases, there was a span of 19 bases.

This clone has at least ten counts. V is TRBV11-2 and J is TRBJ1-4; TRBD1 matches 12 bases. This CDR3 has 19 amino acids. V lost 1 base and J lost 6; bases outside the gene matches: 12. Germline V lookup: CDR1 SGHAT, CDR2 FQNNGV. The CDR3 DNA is TGTGCCAGCAGCTTAGTGTACCCGGGACAGGGGGCGCAGGATGAAAAACTGTTTTTT. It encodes CASSLVYPGQGAQDEKLFF.

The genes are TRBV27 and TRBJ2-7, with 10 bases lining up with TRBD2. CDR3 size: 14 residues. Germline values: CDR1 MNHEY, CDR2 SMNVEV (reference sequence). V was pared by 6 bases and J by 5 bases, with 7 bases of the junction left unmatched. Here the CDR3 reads CASRLAGGYDEQYF. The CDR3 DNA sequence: TGTGCCAGCAGGTTAGCGGGAGGCTACGACGAGCAGTACTTC.

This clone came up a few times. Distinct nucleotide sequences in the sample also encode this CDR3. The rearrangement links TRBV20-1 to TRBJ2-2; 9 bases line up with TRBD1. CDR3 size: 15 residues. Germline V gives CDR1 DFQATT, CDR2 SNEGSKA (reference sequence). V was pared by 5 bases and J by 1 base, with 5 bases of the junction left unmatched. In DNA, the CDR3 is TGCAGTGCTCCCAGACAGGGGGGGAACACCGGGGAGCTGTTTTTT. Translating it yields CSAPRQGGNTGELFF.

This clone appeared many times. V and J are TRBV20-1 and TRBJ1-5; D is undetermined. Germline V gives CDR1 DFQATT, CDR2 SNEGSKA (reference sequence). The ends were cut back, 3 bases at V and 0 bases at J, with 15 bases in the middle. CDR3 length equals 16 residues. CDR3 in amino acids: CSARGSGIHSNQPQHF. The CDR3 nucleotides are TGCAGTGCTAGGGGGTCAGGCATTCATAGCAATCAGCCCCAGCATTTT.

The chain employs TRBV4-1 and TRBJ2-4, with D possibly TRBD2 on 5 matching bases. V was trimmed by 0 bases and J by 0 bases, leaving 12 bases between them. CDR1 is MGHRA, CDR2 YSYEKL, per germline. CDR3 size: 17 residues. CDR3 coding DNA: TGCGCCAGCAGCCAAGAAAGAGCTAGCACAGCCAAAAACATTCAGTACTTC. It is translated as CASSQERASTAKNIQYF.

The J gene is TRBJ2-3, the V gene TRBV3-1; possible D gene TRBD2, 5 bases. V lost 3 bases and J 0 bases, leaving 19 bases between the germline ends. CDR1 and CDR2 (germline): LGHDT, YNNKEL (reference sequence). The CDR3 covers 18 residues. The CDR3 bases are TGTGCCAGCAGCCAGCTAAAAGACTATTTCGCTAGCACAGATACGCAGTATTTT. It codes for CASSQLKDYFASTDTQYF.